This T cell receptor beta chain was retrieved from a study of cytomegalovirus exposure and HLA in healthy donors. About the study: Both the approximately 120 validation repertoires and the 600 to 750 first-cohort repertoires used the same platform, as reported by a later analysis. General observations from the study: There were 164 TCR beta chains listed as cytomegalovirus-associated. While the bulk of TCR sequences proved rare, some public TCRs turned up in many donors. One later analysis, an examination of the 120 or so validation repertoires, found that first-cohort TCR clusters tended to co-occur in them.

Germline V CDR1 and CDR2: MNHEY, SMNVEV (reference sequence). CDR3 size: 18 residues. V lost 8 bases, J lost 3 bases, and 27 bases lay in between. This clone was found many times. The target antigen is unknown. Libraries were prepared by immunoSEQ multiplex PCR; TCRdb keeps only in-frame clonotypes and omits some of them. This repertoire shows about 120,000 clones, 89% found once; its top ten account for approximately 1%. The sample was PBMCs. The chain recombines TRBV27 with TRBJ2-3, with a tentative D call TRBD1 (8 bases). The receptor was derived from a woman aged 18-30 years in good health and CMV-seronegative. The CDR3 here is CASGGGFRGRVVTDTQYF. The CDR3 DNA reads TGTGCCAGCGGGGGGGGCTTCAGGGGGCGCGTGGTAACAGATACGCAGTATTTT.